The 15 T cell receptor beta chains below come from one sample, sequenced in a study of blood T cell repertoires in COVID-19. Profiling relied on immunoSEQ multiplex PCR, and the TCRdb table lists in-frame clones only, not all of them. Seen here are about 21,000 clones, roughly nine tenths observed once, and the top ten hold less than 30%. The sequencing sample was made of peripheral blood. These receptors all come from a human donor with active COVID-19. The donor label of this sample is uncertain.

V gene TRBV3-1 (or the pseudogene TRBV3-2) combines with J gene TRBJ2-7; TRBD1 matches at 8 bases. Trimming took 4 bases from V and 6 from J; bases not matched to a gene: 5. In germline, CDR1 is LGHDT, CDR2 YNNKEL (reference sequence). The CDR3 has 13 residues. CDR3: CASSRGQVAEQYF. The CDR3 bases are TGTGCCAGCAGCCGGGGACAGGTCGCCGAGCAGTACTTC.

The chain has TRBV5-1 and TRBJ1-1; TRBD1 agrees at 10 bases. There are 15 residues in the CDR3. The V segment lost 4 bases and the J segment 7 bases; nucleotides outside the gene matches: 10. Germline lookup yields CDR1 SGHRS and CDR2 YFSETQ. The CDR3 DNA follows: TGCGCCAGCAGCGCCCGACAGGGGGCGCTTGGTGAAGCTTTCTTT. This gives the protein CASSARQGALGEAFF.

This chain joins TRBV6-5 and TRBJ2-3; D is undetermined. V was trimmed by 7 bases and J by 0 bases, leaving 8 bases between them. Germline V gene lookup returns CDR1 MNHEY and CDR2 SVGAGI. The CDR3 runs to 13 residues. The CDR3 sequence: CASKQQSTDTQYF. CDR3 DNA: TGTGCCAGCAAACAGCAAAGCACAGATACGCAGTATTTT.

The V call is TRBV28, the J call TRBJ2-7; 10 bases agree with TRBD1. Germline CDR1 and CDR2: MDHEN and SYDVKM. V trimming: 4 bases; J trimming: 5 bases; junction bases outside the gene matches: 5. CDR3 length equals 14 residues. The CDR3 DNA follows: TGTGCCAGCAGTTCCGGGACAGGGGAAGACGAGCAGTACTTC. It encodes CASSSGTGEDEQYF.

Here the CDR3 reads CASSTSQGYYGYTF. In DNA, the CDR3 is TGTGCCAGCAGTACATCACAGGGGTACTATGGCTACACCTTC. V gene TRBV6-5 combines with J gene TRBJ1-2; 7 bases map to TRBD1. Unmatched junction bases numbered 6, after V lost 5 bases and J lost 3 bases. The CDR3 runs 14 residues. Germline loops: CDR1 MNHEY, CDR2 SVGAGI.

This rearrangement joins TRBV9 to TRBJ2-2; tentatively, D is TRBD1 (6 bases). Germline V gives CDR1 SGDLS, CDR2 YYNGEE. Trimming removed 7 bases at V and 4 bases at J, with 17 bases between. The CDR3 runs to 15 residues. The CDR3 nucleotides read TGTGCCAGCCCCCCTAGGGGGAAGAGCACCGGGGAGCTGTTTTTT. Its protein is CASPPRGKSTGELFF.

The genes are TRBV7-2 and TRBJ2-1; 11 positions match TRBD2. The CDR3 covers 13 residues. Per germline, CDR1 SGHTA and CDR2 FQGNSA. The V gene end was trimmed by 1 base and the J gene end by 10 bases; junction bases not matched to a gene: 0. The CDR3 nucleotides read TGTGCCAGCAGCTTAGGGACTAGCGGGGAGCAGTTCTTC. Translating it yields CASSLGTSGEQFF. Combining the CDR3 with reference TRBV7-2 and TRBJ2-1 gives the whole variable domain GAGVSQSPSNKVTEKGKDVELRCDPISGHTALYWYRQSLGQGLEFLIYFQGNSAPDKSGLPSDRFSAERTGGSVSTLTIQRTQQEDSAVYLCASSLGTSGEQFFGPGTRLTVL.

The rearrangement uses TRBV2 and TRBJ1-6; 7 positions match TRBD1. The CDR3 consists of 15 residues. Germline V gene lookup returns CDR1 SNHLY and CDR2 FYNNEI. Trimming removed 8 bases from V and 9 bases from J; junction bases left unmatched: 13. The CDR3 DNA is TGTGCCAGCGGTACCGTTGAGGGGGCCGGTTCACCCCTCCACTTT. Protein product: CASGTVEGAGSPLHF. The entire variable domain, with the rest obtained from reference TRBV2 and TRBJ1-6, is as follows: EPEVTQTPSHQVTQMGQEVILRCVPISNHLYFYWYRQILGQKVEFLVSFYNNEISEKSEIFDDQFSVERPDGSNFTLKIRSTKLEDSAMYFCASGTVEGAGSPLHFGNGTRLTVT.

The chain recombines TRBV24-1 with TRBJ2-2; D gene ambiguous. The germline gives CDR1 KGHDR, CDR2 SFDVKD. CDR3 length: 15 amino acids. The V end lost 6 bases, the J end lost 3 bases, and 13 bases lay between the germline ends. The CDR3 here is CATSRGPPYTGELFF. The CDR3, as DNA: TGTGCCACCAGTAGAGGTCCCCCTTACACCGGGGAGCTGTTTTTT.

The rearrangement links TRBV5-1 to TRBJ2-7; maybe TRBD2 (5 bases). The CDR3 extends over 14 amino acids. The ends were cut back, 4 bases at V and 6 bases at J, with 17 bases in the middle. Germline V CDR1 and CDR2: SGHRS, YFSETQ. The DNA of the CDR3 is TGCGCCAGCAGCGTCGAGCGGTCTCTAGGCGAGCAGTACTTC. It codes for CASSVERSLGEQYF.

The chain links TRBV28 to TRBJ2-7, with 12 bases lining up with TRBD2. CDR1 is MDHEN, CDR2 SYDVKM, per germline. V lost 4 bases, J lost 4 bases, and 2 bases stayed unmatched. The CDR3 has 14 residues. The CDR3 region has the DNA TGTGCCAGCAGTTGGGGGACTAGCGGGTACGAGCAGTACTTC. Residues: CASSWGTSGYEQYF. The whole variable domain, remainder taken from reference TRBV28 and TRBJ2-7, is DVKVTQSSRYLVKRTGEKVFLECVQDMDHENMFWYRQDPGLGLRLIYFSYDVKMKEKGDIPEGYSVSREKKERFSLILESASTNQTSMYLCASSWGTSGYEQYFGPGTRLTVT.

This CDR3 reads CASSPQMTEKETQYF. DNA for the CDR3: TGTGCCAGCTCACCACAAATGACAGAGAAAGAGACCCAGTACTTC. The J gene is TRBJ2-5, the V gene TRBV18; possibly TRBD1 for D (5 bases). Germline CDR1 reads KGHSH; CDR2 reads LQKENI. The ends were cut back, 1 base at V and 3 bases at J, with 12 bases in the middle. This CDR3 region has 15 residues.

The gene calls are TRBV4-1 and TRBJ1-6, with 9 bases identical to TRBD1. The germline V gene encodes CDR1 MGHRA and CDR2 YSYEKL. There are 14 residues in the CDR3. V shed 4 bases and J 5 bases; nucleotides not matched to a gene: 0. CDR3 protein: CASSRTGDNSPLHF. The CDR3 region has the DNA TGCGCCAGCAGCCGGACAGGGGATAATTCACCCCTCCACTTT.

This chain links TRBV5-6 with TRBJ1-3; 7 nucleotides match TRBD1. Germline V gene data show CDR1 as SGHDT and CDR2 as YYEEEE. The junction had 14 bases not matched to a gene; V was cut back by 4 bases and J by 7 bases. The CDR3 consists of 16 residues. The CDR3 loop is CASSHRDSSWRNTIYF. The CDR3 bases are TGTGCCAGCAGCCACAGGGACAGTTCTTGGCGGAACACCATATATTTT.

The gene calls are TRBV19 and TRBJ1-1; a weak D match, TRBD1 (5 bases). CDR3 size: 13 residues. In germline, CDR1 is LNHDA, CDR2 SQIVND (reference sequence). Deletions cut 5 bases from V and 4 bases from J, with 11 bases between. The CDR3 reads CASSLRGPTEAFF. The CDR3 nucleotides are TGTGCCAGTAGTTTAAGGGGTCCCACTGAAGCTTTCTTT. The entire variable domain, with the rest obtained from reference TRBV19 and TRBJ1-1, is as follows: DGGITQSPKYLFRKEGQNVTLSCEQNLNHDAMYWYRQDPGQGLRLIYYSQIVNDFQKGDIAEGYSVSREKKESFPLTVTSAQKNPTAFYLCASSLRGPTEAFFGQGTRLTVV.